The 7 T cell receptor beta chains given below trace back to one sample, sequenced in a study of blood T cell repertoires in COVID-19. Assay used: immunoSEQ multiplex PCR; TCRdb lists only in-frame clones, some missing. The profile shows 25,000 to 35,000 clones, 87% of them singletons. Sequenced input: peripheral blood. Receptors originate from a human donor in a cohort sampled during active COVID-19.

This clone was seen just once. The CDR3 nucleotides read TGTGCCTGGAACTCGAGACAGGGGGCAGAGGGCTACACCTTC. It is translated as CAWNSRQGAEGYTF. The genes are TRBV30 and TRBJ1-2, with 10 positions matching TRBD1. CDR3 length equals 14 residues. Germline CDR1 is GTSNPN and CDR2 is SVGIG (reference sequence). Trimming at V came to 4 bases and at J to 8 bases, leaving 10 bases not matched to a gene.

The V call is TRBV7-2, the J call TRBJ2-3; 8 bases map to TRBD2. The CDR3 contains 16 residues. Germline V gene lookup returns CDR1 SGHTA and CDR2 FQGNSA. Unmatched junction bases numbered 3, after V lost 0 bases and J lost 1 base. The CDR3 loop reads CASSLASSGGTDTQYF. CDR3 bases: TGTGCCAGCAGCTTAGCGAGTAGCGGGGGCACAGATACGCAGTATTTT.

The chain is built from TRBV10-1 and TRBJ2-1, with D perhaps matching TRBD2 (5 bases). CDR1 and CDR2 (germline): WNHNN, SYGVQD (reference sequence). This CDR3 region has 14 residues. V lost 4 bases, J lost 5 bases, and 12 bases lay in between. The CDR3, as DNA: TGCGCCAGCAGTGCCCGAGGGCGAAACAATGAGCAGTTCTTC. As protein: CASSARGRNNEQFF.

V usage is TRBV29-1 and J usage is TRBJ2-1; a weak D match, TRBD1 (6 bases). There are 13 residues in the CDR3. V lost 3 bases and J lost 11, with 17 bases in between. Germline V CDR1 and CDR2: SQVTM, ANQGSEA. The CDR3 spells CSVEGAAGSKQFF. In DNA, the CDR3 is TGCAGCGTTGAGGGGGCAGCCGGCTCTAAGCAGTTCTTC.

The rearrangement joins TRBV12-3 or TRBV12-4 to TRBJ1-2, with TRBD1 as a possible D gene (6 bases). CDR3 length equals 13 residues. V shed 5 bases and J shed 5 bases, with 12 bases lying between them. DNA of the CDR3: TGTGCCAGCAGTACCGACAGGAGATATGGCTACACCTTC. It codes for CASSTDRRYGYTF.

The count of this clone is one. This chain connects TRBV7-9 to TRBJ2-7; TRBD2 aligns across 10 bases. Germline CDR1 and CDR2: SEHNR and FQNEAQ (reference sequence). Trimming cost V 10 bases and J 5 bases; bases outside gene matches: 17. The CDR3 sequence is 16 residues long. The CDR3, as DNA: TGTGCCACCACAGCGTATGAGGCTAGCGGGAGAAACGAGCAGTACTTC. Its translation: CATTAYEASGRNEQYF.

This chain links TRBV11-2 with TRBJ2-1; TRBD1 matches 7 bases. The CDR3 is made up of 14 amino acids. Germline values: CDR1 SGHAT, CDR2 FQNNGV. Trimming removed 5 bases from V and 7 bases from J; junction bases left unmatched: 8. CDR3 nucleotides: TGTGCCAGCAGCCATAGGACAGGAGGAAATGAGCAGTTCTTC. The encoded protein is CASSHRTGGNEQFF.